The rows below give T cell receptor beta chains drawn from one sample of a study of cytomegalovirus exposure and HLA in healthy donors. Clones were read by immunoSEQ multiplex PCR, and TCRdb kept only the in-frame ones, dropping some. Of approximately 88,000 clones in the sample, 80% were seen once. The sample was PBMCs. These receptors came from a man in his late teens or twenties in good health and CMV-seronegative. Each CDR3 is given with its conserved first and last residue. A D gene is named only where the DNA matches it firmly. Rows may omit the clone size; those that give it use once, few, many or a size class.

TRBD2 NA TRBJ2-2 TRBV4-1 TGCGCCAGCACGACTAGCGGGGGGTCCGGGGCCGGGGAGCTGTTTTTT CASTTSGGSGAGELFF
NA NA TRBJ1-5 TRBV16 TGTGCCAGTACTAGCCATAGGGGCAATCAGCCCCAGCATTTT CASTSHRGNQPQHF
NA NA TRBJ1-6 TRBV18 TGTGCCAGCTCACCTTCAGGGCAAGAATCACCCCTCCACTTT CASSPSGQESPLHF
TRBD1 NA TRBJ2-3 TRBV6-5 TGTGCCAGCAGGGACAGGAACACAGATACGCAGTATTTT CASRDRNTDTQYF
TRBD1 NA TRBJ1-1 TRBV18 TGTGCCAGCTCGCAGGGGGCTACAAACACTGAAGCCTTCTTT CASSQGATNTEAFF
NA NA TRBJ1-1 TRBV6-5 TGTGCCAGCACCAAGCCGGGGGGAGGCACTGAAGCTTTCTTT CASTKPGGGTEAFF
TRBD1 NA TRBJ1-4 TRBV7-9 TGTGCCAGCAGCCCCAATACAGGGGAGAATAATGAAAAACTGTTTTTT CASSPNTGENNEKLFF
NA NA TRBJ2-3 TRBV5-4 TGTGCCAGCAGCATAAATCCAGATACGCAGTATTTT CASSINPDTQYF
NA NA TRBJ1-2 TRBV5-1 TGCGCCAGCAGTGAGGGTAACTATGGCTACACCTTC CASSEGNYGYTF
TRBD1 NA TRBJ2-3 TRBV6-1 TGTGCCAGCCTTACCGGGACAGCAGGCACAGATACGCAGTATTTT CASLTGTAGTDTQYF
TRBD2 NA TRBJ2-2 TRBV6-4 TGTGCCAGCAGTGACTCGACTAGCGGGGGCACCGGGGAGCTGTTTTTT CASSDSTSGGTGELFF
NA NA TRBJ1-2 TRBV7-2 TGTGCCAGCAGCTTAAAAAGAGACGGAGCCTACACCTTC CASSLKRDGAYTF
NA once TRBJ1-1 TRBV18 TGTGCCAGCTCACCAATGGCAGCGGGGACTGAAGCTTTCTTT CASSPMAAGTEAFF
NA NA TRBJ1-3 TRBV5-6 TGTGCCAGCAGCTCCGCGGGGGCTGGAGGAAACACCATATATTTT CASSSAGAGGNTIYF
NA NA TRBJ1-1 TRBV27 TGTGCCAGCAGTTTTATGGGAGGAGGGACTGAAGCTTTCTTT CASSFMGGGTEAFF
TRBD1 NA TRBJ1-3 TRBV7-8 TGTGCCAGCAGCAGAGGACAGGGGTCTGGAAACACCATATATTTT CASSRGQGSGNTIYF
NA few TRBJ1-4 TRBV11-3 TGTGCCAGCAGCTCCCAACAAGGAGATGCAACTAATGAAAAACTGTTTTTT CASSSQQGDATNEKLFF
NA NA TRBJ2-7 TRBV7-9 TGTGCCAGCAGCTTAGTTCCCTCTTTCTACGAGCAGTACTTC CASSLVPSFYEQYF
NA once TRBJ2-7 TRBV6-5 TGTGCCAGCAGTTACGAACAGGACGCCTACGAGCAGTACTTC CASSYEQDAYEQYF
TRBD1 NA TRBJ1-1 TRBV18 TGTGCCAGCTCACAGGGGGCGAACACTGAAGCTTTCTTT CASSQGANTEAFF
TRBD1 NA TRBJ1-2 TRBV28 TGTGCCAGCAGGCCGGACAGGGTTTCAAATGGCTACACCTTC CASRPDRVSNGYTF
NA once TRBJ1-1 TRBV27 TGTGCCAGCAGTTTATCGCGGAGGGTAGTAGGCACTGAAGCTTTCTTT CASSLSRRVVGTEAFF
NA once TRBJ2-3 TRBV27 TGTGCCAGCAGTTTAACAAGGGGTGATACGCAGTATTTT CASSLTRGDTQYF
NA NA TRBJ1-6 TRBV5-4 TGTGCCAGCGGCCCCTTCGAAGGGGCTCAATCACCCCTCCACTTT CASGPFEGAQSPLHF
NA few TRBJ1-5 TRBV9 TGTGCCAGCAGCGTAGCGGGGGAATACAATCAGCCCCAGCATTTT CASSVAGEYNQPQHF
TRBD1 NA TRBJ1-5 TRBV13 TGTGCCAGCAGCCGGGGACAGGCGTACTATCAGCCCCAGCATTTT CASSRGQAYYQPQHF
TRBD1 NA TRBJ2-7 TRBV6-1 TGTGCCAGCAATGGAGGACAGGGGCCTTCCTACGAGCAGTACTTC CASNGGQGPSYEQYF
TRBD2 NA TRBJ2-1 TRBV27 TGTGCCACTTCCCCGGGGCTAGCGGTTGAGCAGTTCTTC CATSPGLAVEQFF
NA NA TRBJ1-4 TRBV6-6 TGTGCCAGCAGTTACGGGCAGGGGATCTTTGGTGAAAAACTGTTTTTT CASSYGQGIFGEKLFF
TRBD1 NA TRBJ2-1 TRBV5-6 TGTGCCAGCAGCCTTCCGGGACAGTCCAATGAGCAGTTCTTC CASSLPGQSNEQFF
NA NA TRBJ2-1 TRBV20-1 TGCAGTGCTTACGTCCGGGTAAGGCAGTTCTTC CSAYVRVRQFF
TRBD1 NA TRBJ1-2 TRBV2 TGTGCCAGTTGGGGACAGGGCGAGGGTGGCTACACCTTC CASWGQGEGGYTF
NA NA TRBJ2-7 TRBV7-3 TGTGCCAGCAGCTCGACAGGAAGAGGGAACGAGCAGTACTTC CASSSTGRGNEQYF
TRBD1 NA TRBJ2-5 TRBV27 TGTGCCAGCAGTCCCTCGACAGGGGGCTTTATTGAGACCCAGTACTTC CASSPSTGGFIETQYF
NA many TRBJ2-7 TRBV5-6 TGTGCCAGCAGCTTGCGGGTGGCACGACGGGAGAGGTTGAACGAGCAGTACTTC CASSLRVARRERLNEQYF